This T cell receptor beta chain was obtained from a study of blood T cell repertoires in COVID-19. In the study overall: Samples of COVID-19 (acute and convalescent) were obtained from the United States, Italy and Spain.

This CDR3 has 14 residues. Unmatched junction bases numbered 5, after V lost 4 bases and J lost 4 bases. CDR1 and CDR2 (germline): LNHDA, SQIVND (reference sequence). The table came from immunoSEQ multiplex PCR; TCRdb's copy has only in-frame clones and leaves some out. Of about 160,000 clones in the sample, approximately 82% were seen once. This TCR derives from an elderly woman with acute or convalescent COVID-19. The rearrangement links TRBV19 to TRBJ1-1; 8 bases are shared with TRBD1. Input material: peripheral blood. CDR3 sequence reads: CASSSQGAPTEAFF. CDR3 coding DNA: TGTGCCAGTAGTAGCCAGGGGGCGCCCACTGAAGCTTTCTTT.